This T cell receptor beta chain was retrieved from a study of blood T cells in healthy people across ages. With a J-beta primer mix and a sample-barcoded 5' primer, a second PCR ran about 7 to 11 cycles. TCRdb reanalysed the 5' RACE reads using MiXCR and keeps one entry per CDR3 protein. The table has 500,000 to 550,000 distinct CDR3 sequences, 24% seen once. Per sample, a minimum of 7 million PBMCs were isolated. The CDR3 is 14 amino acids. The germline gives CDR1 MNHNY, CDR2 SVGAGI (reference sequence). Between the trimmed V and J ends, which lost 6 bases and 7 bases, there was a span of 16 bases. The same specimen was also included in a second study, on T cells of mothers and their children. That publication notes: All RNA that had been extracted was used for cDNA synthesis at roughly 1.4 ug per 15 ul.

The TCR sequence derives from a boy aged 5-17 years in good health. This rearrangement joins TRBV6-6 to TRBJ2-1; D is ambiguous. The sample taken for sequencing was blood. CDR3 in amino acids: CASSPSLLANEQFF. In DNA, the CDR3 is TGTGCCAGCAGCCCCTCCCTTTTGGCGAATGAGCAGTTCTTC.